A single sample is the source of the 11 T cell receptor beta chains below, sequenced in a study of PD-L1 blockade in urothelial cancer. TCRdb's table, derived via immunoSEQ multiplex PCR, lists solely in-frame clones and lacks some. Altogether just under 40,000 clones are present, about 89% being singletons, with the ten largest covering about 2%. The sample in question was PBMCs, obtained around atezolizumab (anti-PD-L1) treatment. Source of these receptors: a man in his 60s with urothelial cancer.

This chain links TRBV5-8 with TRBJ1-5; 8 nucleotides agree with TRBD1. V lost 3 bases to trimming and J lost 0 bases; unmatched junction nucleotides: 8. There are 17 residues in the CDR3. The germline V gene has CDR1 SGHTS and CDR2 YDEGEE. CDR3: CASSYRTGTYSNQPQHF. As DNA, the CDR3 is TGTGCCAGCAGCTACCGGACAGGGACCTATAGCAATCAGCCCCAGCATTTT.

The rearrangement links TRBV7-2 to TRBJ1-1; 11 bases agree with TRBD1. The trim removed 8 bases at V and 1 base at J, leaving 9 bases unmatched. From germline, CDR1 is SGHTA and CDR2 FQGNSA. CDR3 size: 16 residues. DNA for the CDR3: TGTGCCAGCCTAGGGACAGGGGGACGGTGGAACACTGAAGCTTTCTTT. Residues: CASLGTGGRWNTEAFF.

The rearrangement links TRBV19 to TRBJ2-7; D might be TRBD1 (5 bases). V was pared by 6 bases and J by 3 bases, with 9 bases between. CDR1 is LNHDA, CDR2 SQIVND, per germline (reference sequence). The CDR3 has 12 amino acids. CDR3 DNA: TGTGCCAGTAGCCTCCAGGGCTACGAGCAGTACTTC. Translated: CASSLQGYEQYF.

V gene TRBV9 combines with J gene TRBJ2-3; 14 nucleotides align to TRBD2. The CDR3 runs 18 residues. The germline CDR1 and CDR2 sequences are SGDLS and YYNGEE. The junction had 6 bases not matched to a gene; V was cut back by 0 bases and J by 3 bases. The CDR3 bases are TGTGCCAGCAGCGTAGAGGGACTAGCGGGGGCCGGGACAGATACGCAGTATTTT. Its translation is CASSVEGLAGAGTDTQYF.

The CDR3 sequence: CASSKAAGGYTF. The CDR3, as DNA: TGTGCCAGCTCGAAGGCGGCCGGTGGCTACACCTTC. J is TRBJ1-2 and V is TRBV21-1. TRBV21-1 is given as a pseudogene. The CDR3 totals 12 residues.

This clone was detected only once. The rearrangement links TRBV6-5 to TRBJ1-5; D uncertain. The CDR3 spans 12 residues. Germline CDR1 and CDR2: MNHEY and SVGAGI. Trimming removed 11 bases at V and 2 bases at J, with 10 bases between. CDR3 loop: CASGAGNQPQHF. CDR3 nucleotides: TGTGCCTCCGGAGCTGGCAATCAGCCCCAGCATTTT.

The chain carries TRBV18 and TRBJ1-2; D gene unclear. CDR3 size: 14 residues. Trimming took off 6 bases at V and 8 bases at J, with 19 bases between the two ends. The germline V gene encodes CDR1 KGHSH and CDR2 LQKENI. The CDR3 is CASSPRALIEGYTF. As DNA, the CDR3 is TGTGCCAGCTCCCCGCGGGCCCTTATCGAGGGCTACACCTTC.

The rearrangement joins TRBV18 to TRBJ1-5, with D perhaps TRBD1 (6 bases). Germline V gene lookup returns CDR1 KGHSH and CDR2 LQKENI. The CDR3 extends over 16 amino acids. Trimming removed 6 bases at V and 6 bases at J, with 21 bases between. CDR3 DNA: TGTGCCAGCTCTTCCCGGGGCAGCGGGGGCGGTCAGCCCCAGCATTTT. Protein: CASSSRGSGGGQPQHF.

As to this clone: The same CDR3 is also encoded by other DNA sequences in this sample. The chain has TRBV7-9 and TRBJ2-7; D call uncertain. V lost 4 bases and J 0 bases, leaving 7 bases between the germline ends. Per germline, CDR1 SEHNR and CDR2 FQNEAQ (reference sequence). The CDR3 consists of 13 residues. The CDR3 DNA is TGTGCCAGCAGCTCTAACAGCTCCTACGAGCAGTACTTC. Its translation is CASSSNSSYEQYF. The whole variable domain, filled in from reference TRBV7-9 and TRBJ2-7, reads DTGVSQNPRHKITKRGQNVTFRCDPISEHNRLYWYRQTLGQGPEFLTYFQNEAQLEKSRLLSDRFSAERPKGSFSTLEIQRTEQGDSAMYLCASSSNSSYEQYFGPGTRLTVT.

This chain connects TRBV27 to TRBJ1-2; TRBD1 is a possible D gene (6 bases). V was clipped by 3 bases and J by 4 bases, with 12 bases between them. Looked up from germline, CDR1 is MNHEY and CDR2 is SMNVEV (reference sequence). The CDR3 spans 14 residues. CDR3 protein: CASSLGGRGYGYTF. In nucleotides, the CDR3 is TGTGCCAGCAGTTTGGGGGGGCGCGGCTATGGCTACACCTTC.

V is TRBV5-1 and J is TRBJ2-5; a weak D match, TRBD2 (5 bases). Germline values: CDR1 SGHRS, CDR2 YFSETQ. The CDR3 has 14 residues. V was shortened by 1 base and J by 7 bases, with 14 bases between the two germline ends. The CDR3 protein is CASSLSTGILTQYF. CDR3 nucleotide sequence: TGCGCCAGCAGCTTGTCGACGGGAATATTGACCCAGTACTTC.